These 11 T cell receptor beta chains were sequenced from one sample in a study of blood T cells in healthy people across ages. The use of a sample-barcoded 5' primer and a J-beta primer mix characterized a second PCR of about 6 to 11 cycles. Each CDR3 protein is one row after TCRdb ran MiXCR on the 5' RACE reads. This table holds about 640,000 distinct CDR3 sequences, under 65% found once. Sequencing was performed on blood. These receptors came from a man between 60 and 70 years old in good health.

V is TRBV2 and J is TRBJ2-1; unclear D gene. The CDR3 runs to 13 residues. Germline loops: CDR1 SNHLY, CDR2 FYNNEI. Trimming took off 8 bases at V and 5 bases at J, with 13 bases between the two ends. The CDR3 spells CASGYRRNNEQFF. The CDR3 DNA follows: TGTGCCAGCGGTTACCGCCGCAACAATGAGCAGTTCTTC.

The gene calls are TRBV4-2 and TRBJ2-1, with TRBD2 matching 7 bases. The V segment lost 3 bases and the J segment 6 bases; nucleotides outside the gene matches: 11. The length of the CDR3 is 16 residues. CDR1 LGHNA and CDR2 YNFKEQ come from the germline V gene. CDR3 amino acids: CASSQAPSGALNEQFF. CDR3 sequence (DNA): TGTGCCAGCAGCCAGGCCCCCAGCGGGGCCCTCAATGAGCAGTTCTTC.

This chain joins TRBV6-1 and TRBJ2-7, with 10 bases aligning to TRBD2. The J call is doubtful: the DNA matches TRBJ2-5 better. The CDR3 runs to 17 residues. Germline lookup yields CDR1 MNHNS and CDR2 SASEGT. This CDR3 reads CASSGGGLAVHQETQYF. CDR3 bases: TGTGCCAGCAGTGGGGGTGGACTAGCGGTGCACCAAGAGACCCAGTACTTC.

This clonotype was counted between two and nine times. The chain joins TRBV7-2 to TRBJ2-1; D is uncertain. Per germline, CDR1 SGHTA and CDR2 FQGNSA. This CDR3 has 13 residues. Deletions cut 2 bases from V and 8 bases from J, with 10 bases between. CDR3: CASSLRATDEQFF. For the CDR3, the DNA is TGTGCCAGCAGCTTAAGGGCAACCGATGAGCAGTTCTTC.

V is TRBV28 and J is TRBJ1-2; D gene uncertain. CDR1 MDHEN and CDR2 SYDVKM come from the germline V gene. The V and J ends lost 3 bases and 2 bases respectively, with 7 bases between them. This CDR3 comprises 13 residues. The CDR3: CASSFLGNYGYTF. DNA of the CDR3: TGTGCCAGCAGTTTTCTGGGGAACTATGGCTACACCTTC.

This clonotype has just a few counts. V is TRBV24-1 and J is TRBJ2-1; D ambiguous. The V end lost 3 bases, the J end lost 8 bases, and 4 bases lay between the germline ends. This CDR3 contains 11 residues. Germline lookup yields CDR1 KGHDR and CDR2 SFDVKD. CDR3 DNA: TGTGCCACCAGTGATCTCGATGAGCAGTTCTTC. Its protein product is CATSDLDEQFF.

The chain employs TRBV5-1 and TRBJ2-2; tentatively, D is TRBD2 (7 bases). The CDR3 sequence is 16 residues long. Germline V lookup: CDR1 SGHRS, CDR2 YFSETQ. V lost 0 bases to trimming and J lost 2 bases, with 11 bases between them. DNA for the CDR3: TGCGCCAGCAGCTTGGAGGGGGGGCGCAACACCGGGGAGCTGTTTTTT. Residues: CASSLEGGRNTGELFF.

The V call is TRBV25-1, the J call TRBJ2-4; 10 nucleotides line up with TRBD1. Matching the DNA end better, TRBJ2-7 makes the J call doubtful. Germline V gene data show CDR1 as MGHDK and CDR2 as SYGVNS. The CDR3 spans 13 residues. CDR3 sequence: CASQGQGRYEQYF. The CDR3 DNA sequence: TGTGCCTCCCAGGGACAGGGGCGATACGAGCAGTACTTC.

The table lists this clonotype with a few counts. This chain joins TRBV29-1 and TRBJ2-3; D unclear. V lost 2 bases to trimming and J lost 1 base, with 10 bases between them. The germline gives CDR1 SQVTM, CDR2 ANQGSEA. CDR3 length equals 14 residues. The CDR3 is CSVEIQARTDTQYF. In DNA, the CDR3 is TGCAGCGTTGAAATCCAGGCCCGCACAGATACGCAGTATTTT.

This clonotype was counted only a few times. The chain couples TRBV21-1 to TRBJ2-1; whether TRBD2, the table's D call, matches the DNA was not checked. TRBV21-1 represents a pseudogene. The CDR3 extends over 20 amino acids. In DNA form, the CDR3 reads TGTGCCAGCAGCAAAAGGGAGCACAAATCCGCAGGGTGCTCCTACAATGAGCAGTTCTTC. Protein: CASSKREHKSAGCSYNEQFF.

This clonotype has only a few counts. The gene calls are TRBV14 and TRBJ2-6; D gene ambiguous. Germline CDR1 reads SGHDN; CDR2 reads FVKESK. Trimming cost V 2 bases and J 0 bases, with 8 bases left between them. The CDR3 length is 16 residues. Here the CDR3 reads CASSQQLHSGANVLTF. CDR3 DNA sequence: TGTGCCAGCAGCCAACAACTCCACTCTGGGGCCAACGTCCTGACTTTC.